The sequence of this TCR beta chain was determined in a study of blood T cells in healthy people across ages. The wider study: There was about one barcoded beta molecule captured by template switching per two T cells. Study-wide findings and caveats: CMV status of donors was unknown, possibly confounding expanded clonotype changes. Naive T cell percentage and TCR beta diversity correlated strongly.

Sample-barcoded 5' priming and a J-beta primer mix drove a second PCR of roughly 6 to 12 cycles. Each CDR3 protein gets one entry after TCRdb re-called the 5' RACE reads with MiXCR. In the table there are over a million distinct CDR3 sequences, roughly 45% of which are singletons. Each sample yielded at least 5.5 micrograms of PBMC total RNA. CDR3 length: 16 residues. V shed 4 bases and J shed 0 bases, with 18 bases lying between them. Germline V gene data show CDR1 as SQVTM and CDR2 as ANQGSEA. In regard to this clonotype: Its matching antigen is unknown.

The chain has TRBV29-1 and TRBJ1-2; TRBD1 might be the D (6 bases). This TCR was recovered from a woman younger than 35 in good health. The sequencing sample was made of blood. CDR3 nucleotides: TGCAGCGTTGGGGGTGAGGACAGAAACTCTAACTATGGCTACACCTTC. It is translated as CSVGGEDRNSNYGYTF.